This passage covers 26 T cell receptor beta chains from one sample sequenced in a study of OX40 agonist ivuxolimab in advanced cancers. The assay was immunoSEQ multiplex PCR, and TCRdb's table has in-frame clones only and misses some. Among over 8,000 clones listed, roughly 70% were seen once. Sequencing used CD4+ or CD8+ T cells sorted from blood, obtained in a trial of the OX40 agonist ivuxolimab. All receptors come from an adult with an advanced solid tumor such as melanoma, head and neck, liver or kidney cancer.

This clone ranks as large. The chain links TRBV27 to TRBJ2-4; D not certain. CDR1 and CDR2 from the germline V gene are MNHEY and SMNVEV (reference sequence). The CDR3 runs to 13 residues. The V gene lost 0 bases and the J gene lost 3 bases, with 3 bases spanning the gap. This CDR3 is CASSLSVKNIQYF. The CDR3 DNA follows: TGTGCCAGCAGTTTATCTGTCAAAAACATTCAGTACTTC.

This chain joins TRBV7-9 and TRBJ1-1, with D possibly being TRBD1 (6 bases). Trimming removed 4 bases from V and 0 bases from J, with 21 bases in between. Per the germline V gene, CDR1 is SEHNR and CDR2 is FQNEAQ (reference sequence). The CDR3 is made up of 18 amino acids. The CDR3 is CASSSGDGQGIMNTEAFF. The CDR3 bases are TGTGCCAGCAGCTCCGGGGATGGGCAGGGGATCATGAACACTGAAGCTTTCTTT.

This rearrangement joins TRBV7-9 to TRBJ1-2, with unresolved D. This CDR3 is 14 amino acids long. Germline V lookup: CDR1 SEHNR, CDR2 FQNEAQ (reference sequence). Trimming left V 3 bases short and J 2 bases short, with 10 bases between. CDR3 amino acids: CASSLAGRNYGYTF. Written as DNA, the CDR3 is TGTGCCAGCAGCTTGGCCGGGAGGAACTATGGCTACACCTTC.

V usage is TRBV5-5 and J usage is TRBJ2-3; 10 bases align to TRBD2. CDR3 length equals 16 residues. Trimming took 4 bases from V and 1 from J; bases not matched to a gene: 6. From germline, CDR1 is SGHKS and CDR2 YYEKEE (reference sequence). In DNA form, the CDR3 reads TGTGCCAGCAGCCAAGATCTAGCGGGAGGCACAGATACGCAGTATTTT. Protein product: CASSQDLAGGTDTQYF.

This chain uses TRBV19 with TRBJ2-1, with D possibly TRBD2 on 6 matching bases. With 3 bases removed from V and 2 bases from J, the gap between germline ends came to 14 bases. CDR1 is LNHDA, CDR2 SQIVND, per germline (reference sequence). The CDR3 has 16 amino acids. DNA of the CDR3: TGTGCCAGTAGTATTGGAGGGCCAAACGCCTACAATGAGCAGTTCTTC. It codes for CASSIGGPNAYNEQFF.

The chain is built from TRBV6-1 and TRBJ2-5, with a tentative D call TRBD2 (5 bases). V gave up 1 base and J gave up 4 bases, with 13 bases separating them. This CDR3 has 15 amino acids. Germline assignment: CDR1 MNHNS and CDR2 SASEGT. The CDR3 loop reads CASSEVPRVGETQYF. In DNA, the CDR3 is TGTGCCAGCAGTGAAGTTCCGAGGGTGGGAGAGACCCAGTACTTC.

Here the CDR3 DNA reads TGTGCCAGCAGCACGGGACTAAAGAATGAGCAGTTCTTC. Translation gives CASSTGLKNEQFF. The chain carries TRBV7-6 and TRBJ2-1, with TRBD2 identical over 7 bases. CDR1 is SGHVS and CDR2 is FNYEAQ in the germline V gene. The V gene end was trimmed by 5 bases and the J gene end by 7 bases; junction bases not matched to a gene: 5. The CDR3 length is 13 residues. Complete variable domain (other parts from reference TRBV7-6 and TRBJ2-1): GAGVSQSPRYKVTKRGQDVALRCDPISGHVSLYWYRQALGQGPEFLTYFNYEAQQDKSGLPNDRFSAERPEGSISTLTIQRTEQRDSAMYRCASSTGLKNEQFFGPGTRLTVL.

This chain's CDR3 is CASSGAPDSPHQPQHF. The DNA for the CDR3 is TGTGCCAGCAGTGGGGCCCCGGACAGCCCCCATCAGCCCCAGCATTTT. This sequence joins TRBV6-1 and TRBJ1-5; weak D call: TRBD1 (6 bases). Per germline, CDR1 MNHNS and CDR2 SASEGT. This CDR3 is 16 amino acids long. Trimming cost V 4 bases and J 5 bases, with 18 bases left between them.

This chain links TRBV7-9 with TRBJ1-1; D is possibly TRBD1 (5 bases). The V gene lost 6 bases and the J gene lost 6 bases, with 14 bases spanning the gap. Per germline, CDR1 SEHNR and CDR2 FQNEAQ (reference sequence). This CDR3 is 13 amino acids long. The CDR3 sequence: CASRDGTFPEAFF. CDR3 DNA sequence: TGTGCCAGCAGGGATGGGACTTTTCCTGAAGCTTTCTTT.

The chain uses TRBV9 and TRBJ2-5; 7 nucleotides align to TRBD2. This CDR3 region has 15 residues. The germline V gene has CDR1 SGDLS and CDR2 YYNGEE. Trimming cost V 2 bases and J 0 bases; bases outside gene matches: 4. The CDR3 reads CASSVGLADQETQYF. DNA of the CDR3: TGTGCCAGCAGCGTCGGGCTAGCGGACCAAGAGACCCAGTACTTC.

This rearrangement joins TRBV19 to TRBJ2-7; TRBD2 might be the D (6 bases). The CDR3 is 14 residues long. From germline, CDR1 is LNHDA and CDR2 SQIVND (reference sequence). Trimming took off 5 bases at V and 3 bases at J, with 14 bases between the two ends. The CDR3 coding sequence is TGTGCCAGTAGTGGAATAGGCGGGAACTACGAGCAGTACTTC. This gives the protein CASSGIGGNYEQYF.

CDR3 amino acids: CASTGWDRDYEQYF. CDR3 nucleotides: TGCGCCAGCACTGGGTGGGACCGAGACTACGAGCAGTACTTC. The rearrangement uses TRBV10-2 and TRBJ2-7; D is possibly TRBD1 or TRBD2 (5 bases each). The V end was cut by 7 bases, the J end by 3 bases, with 16 bases between. The V gene's germline CDR1 is WSHSY and CDR2 SAAADI. The CDR3 totals 14 residues.

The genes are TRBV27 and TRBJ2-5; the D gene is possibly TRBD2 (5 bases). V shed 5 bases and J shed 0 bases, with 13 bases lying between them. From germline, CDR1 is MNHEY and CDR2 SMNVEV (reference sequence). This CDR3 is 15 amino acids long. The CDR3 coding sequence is TGTGCCAGCAGTCTCTATGGGAGTTACCAAGAGACCCAGTACTTC. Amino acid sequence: CASSLYGSYQETQYF.

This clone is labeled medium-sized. Here the CDR3 reads CASSWEDGRYNEQFF. The CDR3 bases are TGTGCCAGCAGTTGGGAGGACGGGCGTTACAATGAGCAGTTCTTC. The V gene is TRBV6-6, the J gene TRBJ2-1; D is perhaps TRBD2 (6 bases). The germline CDR1 and CDR2 sequences are MNHNY and SVGAGI (reference sequence). Trimming shortened V by 4 bases and J by 4 bases, and 14 bases separated the two germline ends. This CDR3 spans 15 amino acids.

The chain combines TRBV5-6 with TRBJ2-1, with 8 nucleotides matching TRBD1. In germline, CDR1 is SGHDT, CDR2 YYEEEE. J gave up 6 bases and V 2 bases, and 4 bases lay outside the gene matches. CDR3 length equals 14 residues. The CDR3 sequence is CASSFEDRGNEQFF. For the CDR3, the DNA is TGTGCCAGCAGCTTCGAAGACAGGGGCAATGAGCAGTTCTTC.

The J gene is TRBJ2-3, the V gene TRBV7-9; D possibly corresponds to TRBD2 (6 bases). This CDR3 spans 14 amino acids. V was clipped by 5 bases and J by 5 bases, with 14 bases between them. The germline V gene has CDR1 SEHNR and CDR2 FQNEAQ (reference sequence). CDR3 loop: CASSPRRLEDTQYF. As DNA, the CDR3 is TGTGCCAGCAGCCCACGGAGACTAGAAGATACGCAGTATTTT.

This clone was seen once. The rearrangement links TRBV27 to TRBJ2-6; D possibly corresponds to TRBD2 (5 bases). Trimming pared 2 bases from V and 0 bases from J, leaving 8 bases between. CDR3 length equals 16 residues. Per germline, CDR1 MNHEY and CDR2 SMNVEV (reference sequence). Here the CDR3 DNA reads TGTGCCAGCAGTTTAGTGGGGAGCTCTGGGGCCAACGTCCTGACTTTC. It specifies CASSLVGSSGANVLTF.

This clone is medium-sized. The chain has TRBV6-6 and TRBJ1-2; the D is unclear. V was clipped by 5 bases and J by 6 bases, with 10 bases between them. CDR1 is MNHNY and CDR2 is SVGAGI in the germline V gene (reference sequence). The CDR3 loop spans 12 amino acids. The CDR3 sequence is CASSDGGDGYTF. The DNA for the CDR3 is TGTGCCAGCAGTGATGGCGGGGATGGCTACACCTTC.

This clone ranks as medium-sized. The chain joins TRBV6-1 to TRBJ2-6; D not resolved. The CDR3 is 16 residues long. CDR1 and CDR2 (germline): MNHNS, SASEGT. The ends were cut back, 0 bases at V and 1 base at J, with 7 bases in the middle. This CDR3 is CASSEAQGSGANVLTF. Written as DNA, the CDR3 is TGTGCCAGCAGTGAAGCGCAAGGGTCTGGGGCCAACGTCCTGACTTTC.

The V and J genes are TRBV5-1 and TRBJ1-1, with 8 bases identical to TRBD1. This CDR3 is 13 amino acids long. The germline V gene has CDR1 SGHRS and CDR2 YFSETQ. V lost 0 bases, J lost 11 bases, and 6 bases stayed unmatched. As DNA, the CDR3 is TGCGCCAGCAGCTTGGACAGGGGGATCATGGCTTTCTTT. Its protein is CASSLDRGIMAFF.

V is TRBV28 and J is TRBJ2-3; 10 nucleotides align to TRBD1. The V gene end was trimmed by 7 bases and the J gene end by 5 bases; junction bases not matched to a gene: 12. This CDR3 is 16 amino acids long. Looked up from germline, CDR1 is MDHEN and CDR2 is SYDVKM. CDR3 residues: CASTLSGTGALDTQYF. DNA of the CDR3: TGTGCCAGCACCTTATCCGGGACAGGGGCCTTAGATACGCAGTATTTT.

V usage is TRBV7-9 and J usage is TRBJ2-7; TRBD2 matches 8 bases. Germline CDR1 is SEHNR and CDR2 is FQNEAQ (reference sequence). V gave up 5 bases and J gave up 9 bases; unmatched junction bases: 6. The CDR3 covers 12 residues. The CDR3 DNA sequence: TGTGCCAGCAGCCCGACTAGCGAGGCGCAGTACTTC. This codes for CASSPTSEAQYF.

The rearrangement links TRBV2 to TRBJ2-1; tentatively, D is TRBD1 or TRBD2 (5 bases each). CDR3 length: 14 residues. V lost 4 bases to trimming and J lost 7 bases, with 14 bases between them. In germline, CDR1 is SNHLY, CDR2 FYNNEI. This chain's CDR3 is CASSGAGRANEQFF. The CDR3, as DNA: TGTGCCAGCAGTGGGGCAGGGAGAGCGAATGAGCAGTTCTTC.

The CDR3 coding sequence is TGTGCCAGCAGTTTCCTATCAGGGGGGGAGCAGTACTTC. Amino acids: CASSFLSGGEQYF. V usage is TRBV27 and J usage is TRBJ2-7, with a weak D call TRBD1 (7 bases). The CDR3 is 13 residues long. The ends were cut back, 3 bases at V and 7 bases at J, with 13 bases in the middle. CDR1 and CDR2 (germline): MNHEY, SMNVEV (reference sequence).

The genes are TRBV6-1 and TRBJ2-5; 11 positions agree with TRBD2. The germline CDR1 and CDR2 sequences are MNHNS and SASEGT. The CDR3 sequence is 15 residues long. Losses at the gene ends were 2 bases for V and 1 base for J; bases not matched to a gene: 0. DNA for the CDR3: TGTGCCAGCAGTGAACTAGCGGGAGGCCAAGAGACCCAGTACTTC. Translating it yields CASSELAGGQETQYF.

The CDR3 is CASSLSWGMEGYTF. The CDR3 bases are TGTGCCAGCAGTTTATCGTGGGGGATGGAGGGCTACACCTTC. The V call is TRBV27, the J call TRBJ1-2; D possibly corresponds to TRBD1 (5 bases). The CDR3 consists of 14 residues. Trimming took 0 bases from V and 8 from J, leaving 13 bases between them. CDR1 is MNHEY and CDR2 is SMNVEV in the germline V gene (reference sequence).